The following is a T cell receptor (beta chain) sequence with its context. TCRdb reanalysed the reads using MiXCR and keeps one entry per CDR3 protein. The data show nearly 450,000 distinct CDR3 sequences, about 33% seen once. These data are taken from a study of T cell repertoires in cytomegalovirus infection. The wider study: Through public TCR beta signatures, both CMV infection and matching HLA type were indicated.

Unmatched junction bases numbered 6, after V lost 4 bases and J lost 7 bases. Per the germline V gene, CDR1 is LNHDA and CDR2 is SQIVND (reference sequence). There are 15 residues in the CDR3. The chain links TRBV19 to TRBJ1-6; TRBD1 matches 8 bases. The TCR originated in a human donor in good health (CMV status not recorded). Some clones in this sample may be carry-over from other donors' samples. Sequencing input: PBMCs. In DNA form, the CDR3 reads TGTGCCAGTAGTACGAGGGACAGGCTGAATTCACCCCTCCACTTT. Its protein is CASSTRDRLNSPLHF. Supplemented by reference TRBV19 and TRBJ1-6, the full variable domain reads DGGITQSPKYLFRKEGQNVTLSCEQNLNHDAMYWYRQDPGQGLRLIYYSQIVNDFQKGDIAEGYSVSREKKESFPLTVTSAQKNPTAFYLCASSTRDRLNSPLHFGNGTRLTVT.